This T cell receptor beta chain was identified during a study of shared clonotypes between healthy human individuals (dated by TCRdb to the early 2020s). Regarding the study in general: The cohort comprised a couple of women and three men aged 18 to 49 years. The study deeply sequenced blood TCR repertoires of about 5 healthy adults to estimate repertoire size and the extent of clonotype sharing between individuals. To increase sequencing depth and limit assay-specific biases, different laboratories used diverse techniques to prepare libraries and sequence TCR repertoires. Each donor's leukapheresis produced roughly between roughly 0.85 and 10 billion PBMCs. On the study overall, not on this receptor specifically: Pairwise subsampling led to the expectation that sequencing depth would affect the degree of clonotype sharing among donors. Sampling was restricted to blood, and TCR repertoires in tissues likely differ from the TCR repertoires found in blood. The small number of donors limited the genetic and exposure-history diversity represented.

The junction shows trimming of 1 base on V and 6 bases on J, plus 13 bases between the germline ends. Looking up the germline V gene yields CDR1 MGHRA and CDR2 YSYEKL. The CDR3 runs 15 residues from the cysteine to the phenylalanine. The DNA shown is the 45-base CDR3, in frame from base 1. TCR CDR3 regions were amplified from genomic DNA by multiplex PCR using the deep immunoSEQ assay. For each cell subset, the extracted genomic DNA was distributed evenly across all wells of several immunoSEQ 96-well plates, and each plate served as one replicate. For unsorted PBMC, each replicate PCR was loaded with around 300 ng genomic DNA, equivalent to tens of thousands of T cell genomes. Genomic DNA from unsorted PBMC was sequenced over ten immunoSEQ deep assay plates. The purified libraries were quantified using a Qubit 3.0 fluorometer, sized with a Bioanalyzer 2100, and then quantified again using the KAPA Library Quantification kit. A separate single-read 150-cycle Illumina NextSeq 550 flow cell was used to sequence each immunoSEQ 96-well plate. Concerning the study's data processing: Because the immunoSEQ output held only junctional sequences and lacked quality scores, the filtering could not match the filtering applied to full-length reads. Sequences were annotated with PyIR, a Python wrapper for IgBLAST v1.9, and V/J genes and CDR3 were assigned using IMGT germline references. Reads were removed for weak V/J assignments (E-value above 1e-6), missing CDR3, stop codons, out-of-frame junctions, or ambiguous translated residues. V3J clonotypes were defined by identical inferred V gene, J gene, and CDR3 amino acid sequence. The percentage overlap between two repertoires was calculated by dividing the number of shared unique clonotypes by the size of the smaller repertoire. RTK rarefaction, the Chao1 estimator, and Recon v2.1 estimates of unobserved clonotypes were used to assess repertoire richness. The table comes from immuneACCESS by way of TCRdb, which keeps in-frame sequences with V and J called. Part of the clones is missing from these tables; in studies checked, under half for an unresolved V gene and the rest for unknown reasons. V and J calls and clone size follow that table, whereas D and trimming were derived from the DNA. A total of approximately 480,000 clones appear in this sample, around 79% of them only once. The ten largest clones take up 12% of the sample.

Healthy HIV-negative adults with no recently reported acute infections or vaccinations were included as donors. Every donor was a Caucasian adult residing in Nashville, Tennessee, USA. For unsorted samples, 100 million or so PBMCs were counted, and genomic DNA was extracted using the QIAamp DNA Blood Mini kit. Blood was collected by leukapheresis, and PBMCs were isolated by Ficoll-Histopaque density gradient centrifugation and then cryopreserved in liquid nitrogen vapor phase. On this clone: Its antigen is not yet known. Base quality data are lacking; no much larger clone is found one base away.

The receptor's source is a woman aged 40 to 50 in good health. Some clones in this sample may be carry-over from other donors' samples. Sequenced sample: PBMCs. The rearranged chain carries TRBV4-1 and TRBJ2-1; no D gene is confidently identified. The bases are TGCGCCAGCAGCCAAGTAGTTCTCGTAGGCAATGAGCAGTTCTTC. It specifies CASSQVVLVGNEQFF.